A selection of T cell receptor beta chains follows, all from one sample in a study of cytomegalovirus exposure and HLA in healthy donors. TCRdb's copy holds only in-frame clones and misses some; the assay was immunoSEQ multiplex PCR. The table has some 96,000 clones, roughly 78% seen once; the top ten hold about 0.71%. Sample: PBMCs. The receptors shown here come from a woman aged 55-70 years in good health and CMV-seronegative. The conserved cysteine and the conserved F or W are not part of the CDR3 here.

cdr3_length | j_call | v_call | cdr3_aa
10 | TRBJ2-7 | TRBV30 | AVSGQGLEQY
13 | TRBJ1-1 | TRBV6-6 | ASSYLGRGRSEAF
14 | TRBJ2-5 | TRBV2 | ASIGTSGGPRETQY
14 | TRBJ1-2 | TRBV28 | ASRVPGGGTSYGYT
12 | TRBJ1-1 | TRBV6-1 | ASSPQILNTEAF
15 | TRBJ2-1 | TRBV15 | ATSRDLASGSFNEQF
11 | TRBJ1-3 | TRBV7-2 | ASTPGAGNTIY
14 | TRBJ1-1 | TRBV19 | ASSEGARGGNTEAF
11 | TRBJ2-5 | TRBV4-1 | ASSPGGLETQY
13 | TRBJ1-1 | TRBV7-9 | ASSSRTDLNTEAF
12 | TRBJ2-7 | TRBV27 | ASSQTGNSYEQY
12 | TRBJ1-2 | TRBV27 | ASSLSWDSYGYT
14 | TRBJ2-7 | TRBV7-2 | ASSPPDSGGYYEQY
11 | TRBJ2-1 | TRBV6-5 | ASSYGTRDEQF
12 | TRBJ1-1 | TRBV6-5 | ASSYSTGGTEAF
14 | TRBJ2-1 | TRBV9 | ASSVATSGEYNEQF
14 | TRBJ1-2 | TRBV29-1 | SVAGTGGVRGDGYT
11 | TRBJ2-1 | TRBV7-9 | ASSSTTRNEQF
12 | - | TRBV6-5 | ASSYEGAPYEQY
15 | TRBJ1-1 | TRBV6-4 | ASSASDRGATNTEAF
13 | TRBJ2-7 | TRBV4-3 | ASSHRTGGSYEQY
11 | TRBJ2-7 | TRBV28 | ASKQGGPYEQY
10 | TRBJ2-3 | TRBV29-1 | SVEIRADTQY
10 | TRBJ2-5 | TRBV6-5 | ASSRGAETQY
12 | TRBJ2-3 | TRBV29-1 | SVVWRGRTDTQY
14 | TRBJ2-1 | TRBV7-2 | ASSLGGGGASNEQF
15 | TRBJ1-4 | TRBV7-2 | ASSLLPLTGDNEKLF
13 | TRBJ2-7 | TRBV9 | ASSVYRDSFYEQY
11 | TRBJ2-7 | TRBV18 | ASLQDRAGEQY